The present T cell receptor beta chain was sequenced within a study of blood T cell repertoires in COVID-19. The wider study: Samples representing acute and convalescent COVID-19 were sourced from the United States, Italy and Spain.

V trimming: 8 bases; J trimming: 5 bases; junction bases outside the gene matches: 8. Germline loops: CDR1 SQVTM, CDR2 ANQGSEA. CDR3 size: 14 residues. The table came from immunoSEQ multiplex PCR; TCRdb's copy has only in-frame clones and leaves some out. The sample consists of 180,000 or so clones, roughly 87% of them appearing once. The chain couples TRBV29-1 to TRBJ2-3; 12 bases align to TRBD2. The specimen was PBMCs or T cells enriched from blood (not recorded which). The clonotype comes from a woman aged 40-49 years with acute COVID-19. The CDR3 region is CSSSSGGAEDTQYF. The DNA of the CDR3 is TGCAGCTCGTCTAGCGGGGGGGCCGAAGATACGCAGTATTTT.